Listed below are T cell receptor beta chains from one sample, sequenced in a study of Ad26.COV2.S vaccination and SARS-CoV-2 variants. The protocol was immunoSEQ multiplex PCR, while the TCRdb copy is restricted to in-frame clones and leaves out a portion. The sample lists hundreds of thousands of clones; around 92% were seen once. This specimen consisted of peripheral blood, obtained in a trial of Ad26.COV2.S vaccine versus placebo. All receptors derive from a person aged 18-65 years who received the Ad26.COV2.S COVID-19 vaccine or a placebo. The CDR3 runs from the conserved cysteine through the conserved F or W. The order of the fields is CDR3 protein, CDR3 DNA, V gene, J gene, clone size, D gene. A D gene is named only where the DNA matches it firmly. Expanded clones get a size class; other rows say once, few or many, or leave the size out.

CDR3 protein: CASSLIQGTNEKLFF
CDR3 DNA: TGTGCCAGCAGTTTAATTCAGGGAACTAATGAAAAACTGTTTTTT
V gene: TRBV6-2/TRBV6-3
J gene: TRBJ1-4
clone size: NA
D gene: NA

CDR3 protein: CASTPGRGSLNTGELFF
CDR3 DNA: TGTGCCAGCACCCCGGGCAGGGGGTCGTTGAACACCGGGGAGCTGTTTTTT
V gene: TRBV14
J gene: TRBJ2-2
clone size: NA
D gene: TRBD1

CDR3 protein: CASSPRQGSNSPLHF
CDR3 DNA: TGTGCCAGCAGTCCAAGACAGGGGAGCAATTCACCCCTCCACTTT
V gene: TRBV27
J gene: TRBJ1-6
clone size: NA
D gene: TRBD1

CDR3 protein: CAWSRDRGMGTYGYTF
CDR3 DNA: TGTGCCTGGAGTAGGGACAGGGGGATGGGGACCTATGGCTACACCTTC
V gene: TRBV30
J gene: TRBJ1-2
clone size: NA
D gene: TRBD1

CDR3 protein: CATSRDSTYEQYF
CDR3 DNA: TGTGCCACCAGCAGAGATTCCACCTACGAGCAGTACTTC
V gene: TRBV15
J gene: TRBJ2-7
clone size: NA
D gene: NA

CDR3 protein: CASSDDPRNQPQHF
CDR3 DNA: TGTGCCAGCAGCGACGACCCCAGAAATCAGCCCCAGCATTTT
V gene: TRBV5-8
J gene: TRBJ1-5
clone size: NA
D gene: NA

CDR3 protein: CASSSPGQGAGYTF
CDR3 DNA: TGTGCCAGTAGCAGCCCGGGACAGGGGGCTGGCTACACCTTC
V gene: TRBV19
J gene: TRBJ1-2
clone size: NA
D gene: TRBD1

CDR3 protein: CASSAIRVAPSYEQYF
CDR3 DNA: TGTGCCAGCAGCGCCATCAGGGTAGCCCCCTCCTACGAGCAGTACTTC
V gene: TRBV5-6
J gene: TRBJ2-7
clone size: NA
D gene: NA

CDR3 protein: CASSPWSGLNSPLHF
CDR3 DNA: TGTGCCAGCAGTCCCTGGTCAGGGCTCAATTCACCCCTCCACTTT
V gene: TRBV27
J gene: TRBJ1-6
clone size: once
D gene: NA

CDR3 protein: CASTLGGASSYEQYF
CDR3 DNA: TGTGCCAGCACTCTAGGGGGGGCCAGCTCCTACGAGCAGTACTTC
V gene: TRBV28
J gene: TRBJ2-7
clone size: NA
D gene: NA

CDR3 protein: CASSLSRQGDCGYTF
CDR3 DNA: TGTGCCAGCAGCTTATCTAGGCAGGGAGATTGTGGCTACACCTTC
V gene: TRBV11-3
J gene: TRBJ1-2
clone size: NA
D gene: NA

CDR3 protein: CASTFGLVNTEAFF
CDR3 DNA: TGTGCCAGTACCTTCGGTCTTGTGAACACTGAAGCTTTCTTT
V gene: TRBV19
J gene: TRBJ1-1
clone size: NA
D gene: NA

CDR3 protein: CASSQGSLASSYEQYF
CDR3 DNA: TGCGCCAGCAGCCAAGGGTCCTTGGCCTCCTCCTACGAGCAGTACTTC
V gene: TRBV4-3
J gene: TRBJ2-7
clone size: NA
D gene: NA

CDR3 protein: CAMTLGGGATDTQYF
CDR3 DNA: TGTGCCATGACACTTGGCGGGGGGGCCACAGATACGCAGTATTTT
V gene: TRBV6-5
J gene: TRBJ2-3
clone size: NA
D gene: TRBD2

CDR3 protein: CASTEGTNTIYF
CDR3 DNA: TGTGCCAGCACCGAGGGTACGAACACCATATATTTT
V gene: TRBV19
J gene: TRBJ1-3
clone size: NA
D gene: NA

CDR3 protein: CASSGTPATGHRSTEAFF
CDR3 DNA: TGTGCCAGCAGCGGAACCCCCGCAACGGGACACCGGAGCACTGAAGCTTTCTTT
V gene: TRBV9
J gene: TRBJ1-1
clone size: NA
D gene: NA

CDR3 protein: CASSVVPPKGVYGYTF
CDR3 DNA: TGTGCCAGCAGCGTAGTTCCGCCCAAGGGCGTCTACGGCTACACCTTC
V gene: TRBV9
J gene: TRBJ1-2
clone size: NA
D gene: NA

CDR3 protein: CASSAGTGGFYEQYF
CDR3 DNA: TGTGCCAGCAGCGCCGGGACAGGGGGTTTCTACGAGCAGTACTTC
V gene: TRBV9
J gene: TRBJ2-7
clone size: NA
D gene: TRBD1

CDR3 protein: CASSGSLYEQYF
CDR3 DNA: TGCGCCAGCAGTGGGTCTCTATACGAGCAGTACTTC
V gene: TRBV10-2
J gene: TRBJ2-7
clone size: NA
D gene: NA